The entry below gives a single T cell receptor (beta chain) sequence along with its context. Its antigen is as yet unknown. This sample is part of a study of T cell responses to AZD1222 COVID-19 vaccine. Study results and limitations: Most donors were white British and more were female, and clonal diversity was possibly underestimated. Only a handful of AZD1222 recipients were seropositive at baseline. Dominant CD4 TCR responses targeted spike regions 160-218 and 743-854.

Libraries were prepared by immunoSEQ multiplex PCR; TCRdb keeps only in-frame clonotypes and omits some of them. This table holds around 130,000 clones, 80% to 95% found once. The germline CDR1 and CDR2 sequences are MNHEY and SMNVEV (reference sequence). Trimming cost V 0 bases and J 2 bases, with 7 bases left between them. The CDR3 spans 14 residues. This specimen was peripheral blood, taken 28 days after the second AZD1222 dose. The genes are TRBV27 and TRBJ2-5; D remains unclear. The TCR was taken from an adult who received the AZD1222 COVID-19 vaccine. The CDR3 region is CASSLSGWQETQYF. The CDR3 DNA reads as TGTGCCAGCAGTTTATCAGGGTGGCAAGAGACCCAGTACTTC.